The rows below give T cell receptor beta chains drawn from one sample of a study of spatial heterogeneity in lung cancer. TCRdb reprocessed the 5' RACE reads via MiXCR and lists one record per CDR3 protein. The repertoire includes about 38,000 distinct CDR3 sequences, just over 7.5% of them detected once, and about 9.4% sits in the top ten. The specimen comprised PBMCs, sampled at follow-up. Source of these receptors: a male donor with early-stage non-small cell lung cancer. The CDR3 runs from the conserved cysteine through the conserved F or W. D genes are given only for firm matches. Clone size, where shown, is once, few, many, or a class for clones that have expanded.

V	D	size	length	J	CDR3	DNA
TRBV6-5	.	many	14	TRBJ2-5	CASSITWGEETQYF	TGTGCCAGCAGCATCACTTGGGGGGAAGAGACCCAGTACTTC
TRBV11-3	.	many	13	TRBJ2-7	CASSLVQGGEQYF	TGTGCCAGCAGCTTAGTCCAGGGGGGCGAGCAGTACTTC
TRBV27	.	many	14	TRBJ1-4	CASSNSRGSEKLFF	TGTGCCAGCTCTAATAGCCGGGGAAGTGAAAAACTGTTTTTT
TRBV14	TRBD2	many	13	TRBJ2-7	CASSQGLAWEQYF	TGTGCCAGCAGCCAGGGACTAGCCTGGGAGCAGTACTTC
TRBV5-1	.	few	11	TRBJ2-1	CASRVRDEQFF	TGCGCCAGCAGGGTAAGGGATGAGCAGTTCTTC
TRBV7-9	TRBD1	many	16	TRBJ1-5	CASSSGGQGPGQPQHF	TGTGCCAGCAGCTCTGGTGGACAGGGTCCTGGTCAGCCCCAGCATTTT
TRBV10-2	.	many	14	TRBJ2-7	CASTSRDTPYEQYF	TGCGCCAGCACGTCAAGGGACACTCCCTACGAGCAGTACTTC
TRBV18	.	.	15	TRBJ2-3	CASSPPGTSTDTQYF	TGTGCCAGCTCACCACCCGGGACCAGTACAGATACGCAGTATTTT
TRBV18	.	.	15	TRBJ1-2	CASSPPGSWGEGYTF	TGTGCCAGCTCACCGCCCGGGTCTTGGGGAGAGGGCTACACCTTC
TRBV6-1	.	.	15	TRBJ2-3	CASSEAQRAADTQYF	TGTGCCAGCAGTGAAGCGCAGAGGGCGGCAGATACGCAGTATTTT
TRBV5-1	.	medium-sized	15	TRBJ1-5	CASSSDGNSNQPQHF	TGCGCCAGCAGCAGTGACGGTAATAGCAATCAGCCCCAGCATTTT
TRBV19	.	many	18	TRBJ1-3	CASSIDPGRRTSGNTIYF	TGTGCCAGTAGTATAGACCCGGGACGTCGGACCTCTGGAAACACCATATATTTT
TRBV18	.	many	14	TRBJ2-5	CASSRNLYTETQYF	TGTGCCAGCTCACGGAACCTTTATACGGAGACCCAGTACTTC
TRBV29-1	TRBD2	many	13	TRBJ2-5	CSVRPGGQETQYF	TGCAGCGTGAGACCGGGAGGGCAAGAGACCCAGTACTTC
TRBV19	.	many	14	TRBJ1-5	CASSFQGLGQPQHF	TGTGCCAGTAGTTTCCAGGGGCTGGGGCAGCCCCAGCATTTT
TRBV7-3	TRBD2	many	16	TRBJ2-2	CASSPRSGGATGELFF	TGTGCCAGCAGCCCCCGAAGCGGGGGGGCCACCGGGGAGCTGTTTTTT
TRBV6-6	.	many	14	TRBJ2-3	CASSSAWFADTQYF	TGTGCCAGCAGCTCCGCTTGGTTCGCAGATACGCAGTATTTT
TRBV5-6	.	many	15	TRBJ2-3	CASSHRFTSTDTQYF	TGTGCCAGCAGCCATAGATTTACTAGCACAGATACGCAGTATTTT
TRBV6-1	TRBD2	.	17	TRBJ2-5	CASSEPYSGRAEETQYF	TGTGCCAGCAGTGAACCCTATAGCGGGAGGGCCGAAGAGACCCAGTACTTC
TRBV24-1	.	.	12	TRBJ1-2	CATSDPVDGYTF	TGTGCCACCAGTGATCCAGTAGATGGCTACACCTTC
TRBV5-4	.	many	13	TRBJ1-1	CASSLDSNTEAFF	TGTGCCAGCAGCCTTGACAGTAACACTGAAGCTTTCTTT
TRBV12-3/TRBV12-4	.	few	12	TRBJ2-7	CASSRDRYEQYF	TGTGCCAGCAGTCGAGACCGCTACGAGCAGTACTTC
TRBV7-6	.	many	19	TRBJ2-3	CASSLVALVDRSSTDTQYF	TGTGCCAGCAGCTTAGTTGCGCTAGTAGATCGATCTAGCACAGATACGCAGTATTTT
TRBV2	.	many	16	TRBJ2-2	CASSEDALANTGELFF	TGTGCCAGCAGTGAGGACGCCCTCGCGAACACCGGGGAGCTGTTTTTT
TRBV2	.	medium-sized	15	TRBJ1-1	CASSTWGGDNTEAFF	TGTGCCAGCAGTACCTGGGGAGGGGATAACACTGAAGCTTTCTTT
TRBV25-1	.	many	15	TRBJ2-7	CASSKNEGLSNEQYF	TGTGCCAGCAGCAAAAACGAGGGGTTGTCGAACGAGCAGTACTTC
TRBV29-1	.	many	13	TRBJ1-1	CSVDLLLNTEAFF	TGCAGCGTTGATTTACTGTTGAACACTGAAGCTTTCTTT
TRBV30	TRBD1	many	12	TRBJ2-7	CAWSRTGYEQYF	TGTGCCTGGAGCCGGACAGGTTACGAGCAGTACTTC
TRBV30	.	many	10	TRBJ2-7	CAGGLREQYF	TGTGCTGGCGGACTGCGGGAGCAGTACTTC
TRBV6-5	.	few	14	TRBJ1-1	CASQFGGGNTEAFF	TGTGCCAGCCAATTTGGGGGGGGGAACACTGAAGCTTTCTTT
TRBV5-1	.	.	14	TRBJ2-5	CASSLAGGTETQYF	TGCGCCAGCAGCTTGGCTGGAGGGACAGAGACCCAGTACTTC
TRBV3-1	.	.	12	TRBJ2-3	CASSQVLDTQYF	TGTGCCAGCAGCCAAGTTTTAGATACGCAGTATTTT
TRBV6-1	.	many	13	TRBJ1-2	CASREWSTTGYTF	TGTGCCAGCAGGGAATGGTCGACGACAGGCTACACCTTC
TRBV5-1	.	.	16	TRBJ2-2	CARVPRAVRTPGSCFF	.